These T cell receptor beta chains were read from a single sample in a study of PD-1 blockade in classical Hodgkin lymphoma. Generated by immunoSEQ multiplex PCR, the TCRdb table keeps only in-frame clones and is missing some. This table holds tens of thousands of clones, roughly 71% found once. This material consisted of peripheral blood mononuclear cells (PBMCs), taken before the second cycle of nivolumab. The origin of the receptors is a human donor with classical Hodgkin lymphoma. CDR3s include the opening cysteine and the closing phenylalanine or tryptophan. D genes are given only for firm matches. Only part of the rows carry a size: once, few, many, or a class if the clone is expanded.

d_gene: NA; v_gene: TRBV7-2; abundance: NA; j_gene: TRBJ1-1; CDR3nt: TGTGCCAGCAGCTCCAGACAGAACACTGAAGCTTTCTTT; CDR3aa: CASSSRQNTEAFF
d_gene: TRBD2; v_gene: TRBV7-2; abundance: NA; j_gene: TRBJ2-7; CDR3nt: TGTGCCAGCAGCCTAACTAGCGGGGTACCCTACGAGCAGTACTTC; CDR3aa: CASSLTSGVPYEQYF
d_gene: NA; v_gene: TRBV6-6; abundance: few; j_gene: TRBJ1-3; CDR3nt: TGTGCCAGCAGTTCAATGGGGTCTGGAAACACCATATATTTT; CDR3aa: CASSSMGSGNTIYF
d_gene: NA; v_gene: TRBV6-6; abundance: NA; j_gene: TRBJ1-1; CDR3nt: TGTGCCAGCAGTTACCCGACCACTGAAGCTTTCTTT; CDR3aa: CASSYPTTEAFF
d_gene: NA; v_gene: TRBV10-2; abundance: NA; j_gene: TRBJ2-1; CDR3nt: TGCGCCAGCGGAGGGTCAGGGGGCAATGAGCAGTTCTTC; CDR3aa: CASGGSGGNEQFF
d_gene: NA; v_gene: TRBV11-2; abundance: NA; j_gene: TRBJ2-1; CDR3nt: TGTGCCAGCAGCTTGGGGTCCTACAATGAGCAGTTCTTC; CDR3aa: CASSLGSYNEQFF
d_gene: TRBD2; v_gene: TRBV11-2; abundance: NA; j_gene: TRBJ2-1; CDR3nt: TGTGCCAGCAGCTTAGATCTAGCGGCCTACAATGAGCAGTTCTTC; CDR3aa: CASSLDLAAYNEQFF
d_gene: NA; v_gene: TRBV14; abundance: NA; j_gene: TRBJ2-2; CDR3nt: TGTGCCAGCAGCCAGATCATGGGGTTCACCGGGGAGCTGTTTTTT; CDR3aa: CASSQIMGFTGELFF
d_gene: TRBD1; v_gene: TRBV6-1; abundance: few; j_gene: TRBJ1-4; CDR3nt: TGTGCCAGCAGTGGAATGGACAGGCCATTCCTCCTTGCTAATGAAAAACTGTTTTTT; CDR3aa: CASSGMDRPFLLANEKLFF
d_gene: NA; v_gene: TRBV18; abundance: NA; j_gene: TRBJ2-5; CDR3nt: TGTGCCAGCTCACCAGGTCCACTACCACAAGAGACCCAGTACTTC; CDR3aa: CASSPGPLPQETQYF
d_gene: NA; v_gene: TRBV6-6; abundance: NA; j_gene: TRBJ2-7; CDR3nt: TGTGCCAGCAGGGGCCGGACCCCCAAGCAGTACTTC; CDR3aa: CASRGRTPKQYF
d_gene: NA; v_gene: TRBV7-9; abundance: many; j_gene: TRBJ2-2; CDR3nt: TGTGCCAGCGTAGCCGGGACGGGCACCGGGGAGCTGTTTTTT; CDR3aa: CASVAGTGTGELFF
d_gene: NA; v_gene: TRBV28; abundance: few; j_gene: TRBJ2-5; CDR3nt: TGTGCCAGCAGCCCTCGTCGACGTGTGGAGACCCAGTACTTC; CDR3aa: CASSPRRRVETQYF
d_gene: NA; v_gene: TRBV19; abundance: NA; j_gene: TRBJ1-6; CDR3nt: TGTGCCAGTCAAGAGGGGCAGGGGAAAAGGGTGCCCCTCCACTTT; CDR3aa: CASQEGQGKRVPLHF
d_gene: NA; v_gene: TRBV28; abundance: NA; j_gene: TRBJ1-1; CDR3nt: TGTGCCAGCAGTTTCCTCCTCGGGGCCTTAATGAACACTGAAGCTTTCTTT; CDR3aa: CASSFLLGALMNTEAFF
d_gene: NA; v_gene: TRBV6-1; abundance: NA; j_gene: TRBJ2-7; CDR3nt: TGTGCCAGCCTTCCCCCAGGTCGGGGCGAGCAGTACTTC; CDR3aa: CASLPPGRGEQYF
d_gene: NA; v_gene: TRBV28; abundance: NA; j_gene: TRBJ2-7; CDR3nt: TGTGCCACCTCAGTTTTAGGCGGGAATCACTACGAGCAGTACTTC; CDR3aa: CATSVLGGNHYEQYF
d_gene: TRBD1; v_gene: TRBV7-6; abundance: NA; j_gene: TRBJ2-2; CDR3nt: TGTGCCAGCAGCCCTCGGGACAGAACGAACACCGGGGAGCTGTTTTTT; CDR3aa: CASSPRDRTNTGELFF
d_gene: NA; v_gene: TRBV18; abundance: NA; j_gene: TRBJ2-4; CDR3nt: TGTGCCAGCTCACTGGAATACAGGACAGCGAGATGGAAAAACATTCAGTACTTC; CDR3aa: CASSLEYRTARWKNIQYF
d_gene: TRBD1; v_gene: TRBV2; abundance: NA; j_gene: TRBJ1-1; CDR3nt: TGTGCCAGCAGTGACCGGACAGGTACTGAAGCTTTCTTT; CDR3aa: CASSDRTGTEAFF
d_gene: TRBD2; v_gene: TRBV5-6; abundance: NA; j_gene: TRBJ2-5; CDR3nt: TGTGCCAGCAGCTTACTAGCGGCAGAGACCCAGTACTTC; CDR3aa: CASSLLAAETQYF
d_gene: TRBD2; v_gene: TRBV4-3; abundance: NA; j_gene: TRBJ2-1; CDR3nt: TGCGCCAGCAGCCAGAGGACTAGCGGGAGGTTATACAATGAGCAGTTCTTC; CDR3aa: CASSQRTSGRLYNEQFF
d_gene: NA; v_gene: TRBV6-1; abundance: NA; j_gene: TRBJ1-3; CDR3nt: TGTGCCAGCAGTGAACAGCAACCACTCTCTGGAAACACCATATATTTT; CDR3aa: CASSEQQPLSGNTIYF
d_gene: NA; v_gene: TRBV28; abundance: NA; j_gene: TRBJ2-3; CDR3nt: TGTGCCAGCAGTCCCTTCACAGATACGCAGTATTTT; CDR3aa: CASSPFTDTQYF